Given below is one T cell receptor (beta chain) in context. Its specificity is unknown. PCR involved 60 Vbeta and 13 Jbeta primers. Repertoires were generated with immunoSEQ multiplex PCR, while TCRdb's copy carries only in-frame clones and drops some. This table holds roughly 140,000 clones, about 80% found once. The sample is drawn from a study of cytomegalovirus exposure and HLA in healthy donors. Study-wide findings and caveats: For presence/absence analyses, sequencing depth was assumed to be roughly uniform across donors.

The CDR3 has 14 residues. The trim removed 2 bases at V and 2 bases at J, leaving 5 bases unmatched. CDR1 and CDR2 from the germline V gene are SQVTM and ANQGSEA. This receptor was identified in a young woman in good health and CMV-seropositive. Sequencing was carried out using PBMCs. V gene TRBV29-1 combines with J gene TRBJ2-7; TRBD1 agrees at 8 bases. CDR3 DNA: TGCAGCGTTGAAATCCGGGACAGGCCCTACGAGCAGTACTTC. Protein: CSVEIRDRPYEQYF.